These T cell receptor beta chains were read from a single sample in a study of spatial heterogeneity in lung cancer. One entry per CDR3 protein results from TCRdb running MiXCR on the 5' RACE reads. The repertoire consists of some 23,000 distinct CDR3 sequences, with approximately 6.6% occurring once and the leading ten covering roughly an eighth. Sequenced here: PBMCs, sampled at surgery. The receptors were gathered from a male donor with early-stage non-small cell lung cancer. The CDR3 runs from the conserved cysteine through the conserved F or W. The order of the fields is J gene, V gene, D gene, CDR3 length, clone size, CDR3 DNA, CDR3 protein. The D gene is left open where the match is weak. Not all rows give a size; the values are once, few, many and, for expanded clones, a class.

TRBJ2-2 | TRBV6-5 | . | 17 | few | TGTGCCAGCAGTTACCTAGGGCAGGGGTTTTCCACCGGGGAGCTGTTTTTT | CASSYLGQGFSTGELFF
TRBJ2-3 | TRBV20-1 | . | 15 | many | TGCAGTGCCACTTCGGGGACCTTTAGCACAGATACGCAGTATTTT | CSATSGTFSTDTQYF
TRBJ2-3 | TRBV7-2 | . | 17 | . | TGTGCCAGCAGCTTAGGGCCTAAAGGGACGGGCACAGATACGCAGTATTTT | CASSLGPKGTGTDTQYF
TRBJ1-4 | TRBV28 | . | 14 | many | TGTGCCAGCAGCGGGGGCGCGGCTAATGAAAAACTGTTTTTT | CASSGGAANEKLFF
TRBJ2-2 | TRBV19 | . | 15 | . | TGTGCCAGTAGTATGCTTCCAACGGACACCGGGGAGCTGTTTTTT | CASSMLPTDTGELFF
TRBJ2-1 | TRBV12-3/TRBV12-4 | TRBD2 | 15 | many | TGTGCCAGCTGTCCCGGGACTAGCGGGAACAATGAGCAGTTCTTC | CASCPGTSGNNEQFF
TRBJ1-1 | TRBV10-3 | TRBD1 | 15 | few | TGTGCCATCAGTGAGGGGGACAGGGGGCGTCCTGAAGCTTTCTTT | CAISEGDRGRPEAFF
TRBJ2-1 | TRBV7-2 | TRBD1 | 15 | many | TGTGCCAGCAGCTCCTGGACAGGGGGCTACAATGAGCAGTTCTTC | CASSSWTGGYNEQFF
TRBJ2-3 | TRBV20-1 | . | 13 | many | TGCAGTGCTCTGGATCAGGACACAGATACGCAGTATTTT | CSALDQDTDTQYF
TRBJ2-7 | TRBV7-2 | . | 13 | many | TGTGCCAGCAGCCAAGGACAGATCTACGAGCAGTACTTC | CASSQGQIYEQYF
TRBJ1-4 | TRBV6-1 | . | 14 | many | TGTGCCAGCTACGACAGCGGGATTAATGAAAAACTGTTTTTT | CASYDSGINEKLFF
TRBJ2-3 | TRBV20-1 | . | 15 | many | TGCAGTTCAAAGCAAACGGGACAAGACACAGATACGCAGTATTTT | CSSKQTGQDTDTQYF
TRBJ2-1 | TRBV10-2 | TRBD2 | 15 | . | TGCGCCAGCACCGCTACTAGCGGGAGATACAATGAGCAGTTCTTC | CASTATSGRYNEQFF
TRBJ2-1 | TRBV20-1 | . | 11 | many | TGCAGTGCGAGGGCCGAGAATGAGCAGTTCTTC | CSARAENEQFF
TRBJ2-1 | TRBV5-4 | . | 16 | many | TGTGCCAGCAGCGCAGTGGACGGGGGTTTCGAGAATGAGCAGTTCTTC | CASSAVDGGFENEQFF
TRBJ2-7 | TRBV20-1 | TRBD2 | 15 | few | TGCAGTGCTAAACCCAGCGGGAGCGGATCCTACGAGCAGTACTTC | CSAKPSGSGSYEQYF
TRBJ2-3 | TRBV20-1 | TRBD1 | 14 | many | TGCAGTGCTCTTGACAGGGTAAACGCAGATACGCAGTATTTT | CSALDRVNADTQYF
TRBJ1-6 | TRBV6-5 | . | 12 | . | TGTGCCAGCGGGATTTTTCACTCACCCCTCCACTTT | CASGIFHSPLHF
TRBJ1-4 | TRBV27 | . | 16 | few | TGTGCCAGCAGTTTATCAGGTCGACAGCGCGGGGAAAAACTGTTTTTT | CASSLSGRQRGEKLFF